This record concerns one T cell receptor beta chain sequence. The antigen it recognizes is unknown. One junction end disagrees with the germline gene, perhaps due to a read error. These data originate in a study of T cell repertoires in cytomegalovirus infection (dated by TCRdb to about 2019). At the level of the whole study: Because public TCR beta signatures pointed to carriage of CMV infection together with the matching HLA type, the HLA type of each donor mattered for the analysis.

The study at large found these results: In both this cohort and an independent cohort of 350 to 400 donors, the cumulative frequency of public TCR beta family members distinguished carriers of CMV infection plus the relevant HLA type. The ex vivo response was dominated by HLA-C-restricted CMV-specific TCR beta clonotypes, and the single most frequent clonotype in two of eight donors was supplied by these HLA-C-restricted clonotypes.

CDR1 and CDR2, per the germline V gene (reference sequence), are SGHNT and YYREEE. The cysteine opens and the phenylalanine closes a CDR3 of 16 amino acids. Of all the DNA, just the CDR3 is kept, 48 bases in frame from base 1. These reads were obtained on an Illumina HiSeq 1500. The raw public reads went through TCRdb reprocessing: fastp at Q25, MiXCR clone calling, in-frame beta chains kept. Each entry merges the rows of one CDR3 protein and shows their most common DNA and genes. In this sample the table shows just over 150,000 distinct CDR3 sequences, about 20% of which occur a single time. 10% to 11% of the sample is taken by the ten largest.

In this chain, TRBV5-4 is recombined with TRBJ1-6, and TRBD1 matches 7 of the central bases. Material for sequencing was PBMCs. The clonotype was recovered from a human donor in good health (CMV status not recorded). Some clones in this sample may be carry-over from other donors' samples. The bases are TGTGCCAGCAGCTCGCCGGCAGGGGGAAAGAATTCATCCCTCCACTTT. This translates into CASSSPAGGKNSSLHF.